This note documents a single TCR beta chain sequence. The source of the sample is a study of cytomegalovirus exposure and HLA in healthy donors. The overall study: Most genotyped donors, around four fifths of about 360, had Caucasian-associated genetic ancestry.

Use of 60 Vbeta and 13 Jbeta primers characterized the PCR. Data came from immunoSEQ multiplex PCR; TCRdb stores just in-frame clones and leaves some out. The sample has approximately 120,000 clones, 75% to 85% seen once; the top ten hold about 1.9%. V lost 5 bases and J lost 10; bases outside the gene matches: 9. This CDR3 has 13 amino acids. Germline V lookup: CDR1 LNHNV, CDR2 YYDKDF (reference sequence). Donors likely had unrecorded immune exposures despite being nominally healthy when sampled. The sequenced sample was PBMCs. The sequence derives from a man aged 50 to 60 in good health and CMV-seronegative. The gene calls are TRBV15 and TRBJ1-1, with 8 bases aligning to TRBD1. CDR3 sequence (DNA): TGTGCCACCAGCTTGGACAGGGCCCAGTCAGCTTTCTTT. Protein product: CATSLDRAQSAFF. The full variable domain, its missing parts supplied by reference TRBV15 and TRBJ1-1, is DAMVIQNPRYQVTQFGKPVTLSCSQTLNHNVMYWYQQKSSQAPKLLFHYYDKDFNNEADTPDNFQSRRPNTSFCFLDIRSPGLGDTAMYLCATSLDRAQSAFFGQGTRLTVV.